The entry below describes one TCR beta chain. Per the study methods: By means of reference gene primer amplification, nucleated cell counts were estimated. Only in-frame clones appear in the TCRdb table, and some are missing; sequencing was by immunoSEQ multiplex PCR. V, J and clone size were drawn from that table, and D and trimming were deduced from the DNA. Altogether under 110,000 clones are present, roughly four fifths being singletons, with the ten largest covering 5% to 7.5%. The germline V gene has CDR1 SQVTM and CDR2 ANQGSEA. V was trimmed by 3 bases and J by 4 bases, leaving 13 bases between them. The CDR3 contains 14 residues. The data belong to a study of blood T cell repertoires in COVID-19. Overall study context: COVID-19 samples, acute and convalescent, were from the United States, Italy and Spain.

Followed longitudinally, the Seattle patients had been enrolled during active infection. The specimen was peripheral blood. This clonotype originated in a man older than 75 with COVID-19, enrolled during active disease. The rearrangement joins TRBV29-1 to TRBJ2-1; D is unresolved. As DNA, the CDR3 is TGCAGCGTTGAGGAGAACAATTTTTACAATGAGCAGTTCTTC. Its protein is CSVEENNFYNEQFF.